The 31 T cell receptor beta chains below all came from one sample that was sequenced in a study of OX40 agonist ivuxolimab in advanced cancers. Using immunoSEQ multiplex PCR, the repertoire was profiled, and TCRdb retains in-frame clones only, with some absent. The data hold around 69,000 clones, with about 87% observed a single time. This sample comprised CD4+ or CD8+ T cells sorted from blood, obtained in a trial of the OX40 agonist ivuxolimab. The receptors shown here come from an adult with an advanced solid tumor such as melanoma, head and neck, liver or kidney cancer.

The chain joins TRBV19 to TRBJ2-3; maybe TRBD1 (5 bases). The CDR3 is made up of 15 amino acids. Per the germline V gene, CDR1 is LNHDA and CDR2 is SQIVND (reference sequence). Trimming removed 4 bases at V and 2 bases at J, with 13 bases between. The CDR3 spells CASSTRTGSTDTQYF. DNA of the CDR3: TGTGCCAGTAGTACGCGTACAGGCTCCACAGATACGCAGTATTTT.

J is TRBJ2-5 and V is TRBV7-9; possibly TRBD2 for D (6 bases). Germline CDR1 is SEHNR and CDR2 is FQNEAQ (reference sequence). CDR3 length: 11 residues. V gave up 3 bases and J gave up 9 bases, with 8 bases separating them. The CDR3 DNA reads as TGTGCCAGCAGCTTGGGGGACTCCCAGTACTTC. It is translated as CASSLGDSQYF.

This clone was seen once. The chain joins TRBV2 to TRBJ1-1; D perhaps matches TRBD1 (6 bases). CDR1 is SNHLY and CDR2 is FYNNEI in the germline V gene. The ends were cut back, 7 bases at V and 6 bases at J, with 15 bases in the middle. CDR3 length equals 13 residues. The CDR3 here is CASTWGKGAEAFF. The DNA for the CDR3 is TGTGCCAGCACATGGGGGAAGGGGGCTGAAGCTTTCTTT.

This chain links TRBV27 with TRBJ2-2; a possible D gene is TRBD1 (6 bases). The germline gives CDR1 MNHEY, CDR2 SMNVEV (reference sequence). Deletions cut 4 bases from V and 1 base from J, with 7 bases between. This CDR3 spans 14 amino acids. The CDR3 sequence: CASSSGQNTGELFF. CDR3 coding DNA: TGTGCCAGCAGTTCGGGACAGAACACCGGGGAGCTGTTTTTT.

The chain joins TRBV11-2 to TRBJ1-2, with TRBD1 matching over 10 bases. The CDR3 loop spans 15 amino acids. The V segment lost 3 bases and the J segment 8 bases; nucleotides outside the gene matches: 9. Per the germline V gene, CDR1 is SGHAT and CDR2 is FQNNGV. DNA of the CDR3: TGTGCCAGCAGCTTTATACCGGGACAGGGGAAAGGCTACACCTTC. It is translated as CASSFIPGQGKGYTF.

V is TRBV7-6 and J is TRBJ1-1; D gene unclear. This CDR3 region has 13 residues. V lost 1 base and J lost 1, with 4 bases in between. Germline loops: CDR1 SGHVS, CDR2 FNYEAQ. The CDR3 bases are TGTGCCAGCAGCTTAGTACCGAACACTGAAGCTTTCTTT. It is translated as CASSLVPNTEAFF.

The V and J genes are TRBV7-2 and TRBJ2-1; 8 bases line up with TRBD1. After removal of 3 bases from V and 4 bases from J, the junction contained 5 bases not matched to a gene. The germline V gene encodes CDR1 SGHTA and CDR2 FQGNSA. This CDR3 contains 15 residues. As DNA, the CDR3 is TGTGCCAGCAGCTTTTCATGGACAGGGTACAATGAGCAGTTCTTC. Translating gives CASSFSWTGYNEQFF.

This clone has only one observation. The J gene is TRBJ1-1, the V gene TRBV27; no clear D. The V end was cut by 2 bases, the J end by 1 base, with 8 bases between. CDR3 length: 14 amino acids. Per germline, CDR1 MNHEY and CDR2 SMNVEV (reference sequence). The CDR3 nucleotides are TGTGCCAGCAGTTTAAAGGGCGGGAACACTGAAGCTTTCTTT. Its protein is CASSLKGGNTEAFF.

The J gene is TRBJ2-7, the V gene TRBV7-9, with a weak D call TRBD1 (7 bases). Germline lookup yields CDR1 SEHNR and CDR2 FQNEAQ (reference sequence). The CDR3 runs 15 residues. The V end lost 5 bases, the J end lost 4 bases, and 18 bases lay between the germline ends. The CDR3 protein is CASSRGTAGRYEQYF. For the CDR3, the DNA is TGTGCCAGCAGCCGCGGGACAGCAGGGAGGTACGAGCAGTACTTC.

This chain uses TRBV6-4 with TRBJ2-1; 9 positions agree with TRBD2. CDR1 is MRHNA and CDR2 is SNTAGT in the germline V gene. CDR3 size: 15 residues. Losses at the gene ends were 5 bases for V and 5 bases for J; bases not matched to a gene: 7. The chain's CDR3 is CASSLGTSPHNEQFF. In DNA form, the CDR3 reads TGTGCCAGCAGTCTCGGGACTAGCCCACACAATGAGCAGTTCTTC.

V usage is TRBV5-1 and J usage is TRBJ2-2, with 8 bases identical to TRBD2. This CDR3 region has 15 residues. From germline, CDR1 is SGHRS and CDR2 YFSETQ. The V segment lost 3 bases and the J segment 5 bases; nucleotides outside the gene matches: 6. CDR3 amino acids: CASSWGLGRTGELFF. The CDR3 nucleotides are TGCGCCAGCAGCTGGGGACTAGGGAGGACCGGGGAGCTGTTTTTT.

The chain employs TRBV10-3 and TRBJ2-3; either TRBD1 or TRBD2 may supply D (5 bases each). The CDR3 loop spans 12 amino acids. Trimming cost V 5 bases and J 8 bases, with 11 bases left between them. CDR1 is ENHRY, CDR2 SYGVKD, per germline. The CDR3 spells CAISRDLPTQYF. CDR3 DNA: TGTGCCATCAGTCGGGACCTTCCTACGCAGTATTTT.

The chain links TRBV5-1 to TRBJ1-3; unclear D gene. Germline V CDR1 and CDR2: SGHRS, YFSETQ. The CDR3 length is 14 residues. Trimming took off 0 bases at V and 2 bases at J, with 6 bases between the two ends. In DNA, the CDR3 is TGCGCCAGCAGCTTGGGTGGGCCTGGAAACACCATATATTTT. This encodes CASSLGGPGNTIYF. The full variable domain, completed using reference TRBV5-1 and TRBJ1-3, is KAGVTQTPRYLIKTRGQQVTLSCSPISGHRSVSWYQQTPGQGLQFLFEYFSETQRNKGNFPGRFSGRQFSNSRSEMNVSTLELGDSALYLCASSLGGPGNTIYFGEGSWLTVV.

This CDR3 reads CASSVTVYEQFF. The CDR3 coding sequence is TGTGCCAGCAGCGTTACAGTATATGAGCAGTTCTTC. This chain links TRBV5-5 with TRBJ2-1; no reliable D call. The CDR3 is made up of 12 amino acids. The V gene's germline CDR1 is SGHKS and CDR2 YYEKEE (reference sequence). The ends were cut back, 4 bases at V and 8 bases at J, with 10 bases in the middle.

This CDR3 reads CASSLVASGGQETQYF. The CDR3 DNA reads TGCGCCAGCAGCTTGGTGGCTAGCGGGGGGCAAGAGACCCAGTACTTC. The V and J genes are TRBV5-1 and TRBJ2-5, with TRBD2 identical over 11 bases. Trimming took 0 bases from V and 2 from J; bases not matched to a gene: 3. The CDR3 runs 16 residues. Germline V gives CDR1 SGHRS, CDR2 YFSETQ. The full variable domain, its missing parts supplied by reference TRBV5-1 and TRBJ2-5, is KAGVTQTPRYLIKTRGQQVTLSCSPISGHRSVSWYQQTPGQGLQFLFEYFSETQRNKGNFPGRFSGRQFSNSRSEMNVSTLELGDSALYLCASSLVASGGQETQYFGPGTRLLVL.

The rearrangement uses TRBV5-1 and TRBJ2-3, with 13 positions matching TRBD2. Germline V lookup: CDR1 SGHRS, CDR2 YFSETQ. The CDR3 totals 18 residues. After removal of 0 bases from V and 2 bases from J, the junction contained 6 bases not matched to a gene. The CDR3 region is CASSLELAGGRATDTQYF. The CDR3 nucleotides read TGCGCCAGCAGCTTGGAACTAGCGGGGGGGCGGGCCACAGATACGCAGTATTTT.

The chain links TRBV6-1 to TRBJ1-5; D possibly corresponds to TRBD1 (6 bases). Germline-derived CDR1 and CDR2 are MNHNS and SASEGT. Trimming left V 6 bases short and J 4 bases short, with 10 bases between. CDR3 length: 13 amino acids. CDR3 bases: TGTGCCAGCAGCGCGACAGGAAATCAGCCCCAGCATTTT. Translation: CASSATGNQPQHF.

The J gene is TRBJ2-3, the V gene TRBV7-2; D is undetermined. The germline V and J ends were trimmed by 1 base and 5 bases, with 16 bases remaining between them. Germline CDR1 and CDR2: SGHTA and FQGNSA. The CDR3 sequence is 16 residues long. The CDR3 here is CASSLDPGPPGDTQYF. The DNA for the CDR3 is TGTGCCAGCAGCTTAGATCCGGGCCCACCGGGAGATACGCAGTATTTT.

This clone was seen a single time. V usage is TRBV27 and J usage is TRBJ1-3; possible D gene TRBD1, 5 bases. This CDR3 region has 17 residues. V was shortened by 4 bases and J by 2 bases, with 18 bases between the two germline ends. Germline V lookup: CDR1 MNHEY, CDR2 SMNVEV (reference sequence). CDR3 region: CASSSSGTSRAGNTIYF. CDR3 coding DNA: TGTGCCAGCAGTTCCTCCGGGACCAGTAGAGCTGGAAACACCATATATTTT.

The table lists this clone with a few counts. The V gene is TRBV4-2, the J gene TRBJ2-5; 7 bases line up with TRBD1. The CDR3 spans 17 residues. Germline lookup yields CDR1 LGHNA and CDR2 YNFKEQ. Trimming removed 0 bases from V and 6 bases from J; junction bases left unmatched: 13. The CDR3 region is CASSQDVRQGVLQTQYF. Here the CDR3 DNA reads TGTGCCAGCAGCCAAGATGTACGGCAGGGGGTCTTGCAGACCCAGTACTTC.

The chain combines TRBV28 with TRBJ1-3; 11 nucleotides agree with TRBD1. The CDR3 loop spans 15 amino acids. Trimming at V came to 6 bases and at J to 4 bases, leaving 5 bases not matched to a gene. CDR1 is MDHEN, CDR2 SYDVKM, per germline. In DNA, the CDR3 is TGTGCCAGCAGGGCCGGGACAGGGGGGGGAAACACCATATATTTT. This sequence encodes CASRAGTGGGNTIYF.

The chain carries TRBV6-5 and TRBJ2-2, with TRBD2 as a possible D gene (7 bases). The length of the CDR3 is 16 residues. The germline CDR1 and CDR2 sequences are MNHEY and SVGAGI. V was shortened by 0 bases and J by 5 bases, with 13 bases between the two germline ends. The CDR3 spells CASSYSTRGGTGELFF. The CDR3 DNA follows: TGTGCCAGCAGTTACTCGACCAGGGGAGGGACCGGGGAGCTGTTTTTT.

The V gene is TRBV7-2, the J gene TRBJ2-5; the D gene is possibly TRBD1 (5 bases). The CDR3 runs to 14 residues. The V and J ends lost 2 bases and 2 bases respectively, with 9 bases between them. From germline, CDR1 is SGHTA and CDR2 FQGNSA. CDR3 protein: CASSLPTEQETQYF. DNA for the CDR3: TGTGCCAGCAGCTTACCGACAGAACAAGAGACCCAGTACTTC.

The V and J genes are TRBV5-1 and TRBJ2-3; tentatively, D is TRBD1 (5 bases). The CDR3 runs to 11 residues. Germline V gene lookup returns CDR1 SGHRS and CDR2 YFSETQ. Trimming took off 10 bases at V and 3 bases at J, with 9 bases between the two ends. CDR3 in DNA: TGCGCCTCCAGACAGACAGATACGCAGTATTTT. Translating it yields CASRQTDTQYF.

The J gene is TRBJ1-2, the V gene TRBV7-2; possibly TRBD1 for D (6 bases). Germline V lookup: CDR1 SGHTA, CDR2 FQGNSA. Trimming stripped 1 base from V and 8 bases from J, with 14 bases between. CDR3 length: 14 residues. Here the CDR3 DNA reads TGTGCCAGCAGCTTAGATCCAGGGGTAGGGGGCTACACCTTC. It translates to CASSLDPGVGGYTF.

The chain combines TRBV7-2 with TRBJ2-3; D tentatively fits TRBD1 or TRBD2 (5 bases each). With 4 bases removed from V and 5 bases from J, the gap between germline ends came to 13 bases. The CDR3 has 14 amino acids. The germline gives CDR1 SGHTA, CDR2 FQGNSA. As DNA, the CDR3 is TGTGCCAGCAGCTATTCACCTGGGGGAGATACGCAGTATTTT. This sequence encodes CASSYSPGGDTQYF.

The rearrangement links TRBV11-2 to TRBJ1-1; no definite D call. The CDR3 is 15 amino acids. V was pared by 5 bases and J by 2 bases, with 15 bases between. Germline CDR1 reads SGHAT; CDR2 reads FQNNGV. The CDR3 coding sequence is TGTGCCAGCAGCCCAGTTATAGGGTTAAACACTGAAGCTTTCTTT. Protein product: CASSPVIGLNTEAFF.

The J gene is TRBJ2-5, the V gene TRBV12-5, with 9 bases matching TRBD1. The trim removed 6 bases at V and 5 bases at J, leaving 13 bases unmatched. Looked up from germline, CDR1 is LGHNT and CDR2 is FRNRAP. The CDR3 has 16 amino acids. In DNA form, the CDR3 reads TGTGCTAGTGGCCCTGGAAGCGGACAGGGGTGGGAGACCCAGTACTTC. As protein: CASGPGSGQGWETQYF.

CDR3 protein: CASSSLDRGRRPQHF. The CDR3 bases are TGTGCCAGCAGTTCGCTGGACAGGGGAAGACGGCCCCAGCATTTT. The V and J genes are TRBV6-6 and TRBJ1-5; TRBD1 agrees at 9 bases. Germline V CDR1 and CDR2: MNHNY, SVGAGI (reference sequence). V lost 4 bases, J lost 9 bases, and 10 bases stayed unmatched. The CDR3 extends over 15 amino acids.

This sequence joins TRBV5-6 and TRBJ1-5; unclear D gene. CDR1 is SGHDT and CDR2 is YYEEEE in the germline V gene. This CDR3 region has 14 residues. Trimming removed 2 bases at V and 11 bases at J, with 17 bases between. CDR3: CASSLRSTVQAQHF. The CDR3 coding sequence is TGTGCCAGCAGCTTACGGTCCACGGTCCAAGCCCAGCATTTT.

The chain has TRBV5-1 and TRBJ1-6; 9 nucleotides agree with TRBD1. J lost 10 bases, V lost 4 bases, and 12 bases had no gene match. CDR3 length: 16 amino acids. Germline CDR1 SGHRS, CDR2 YFSETQ. The CDR3 here is CASSLELGQGSSPLHF. CDR3 DNA sequence: TGCGCCAGCAGCCTTGAACTGGGACAGGGCTCATCACCCCTCCACTTT.